The 13 T cell receptor beta chains in this list originate from one sample, sequenced in a study of blood T cells in healthy people across ages. Together with a sample-barcoded 5' primer, a J-beta primer mix was included in a second PCR lasting roughly 6 to 12 cycles. One entry per CDR3 protein, called by TCRdb with MiXCR from the 5' RACE reads. The table lists fewer than 1,000,000 distinct CDR3 sequences, under 55% of them singletons. Sequenced: blood. These receptors came from a man between 60 and 75 years old in good health.

This clonotype was observed a few times. The chain has TRBV27 and TRBJ2-1; D is perhaps TRBD2 (7 bases). The germline V gene has CDR1 MNHEY and CDR2 SMNVEV (reference sequence). This CDR3 comprises 14 residues. The V gene lost 3 bases and the J gene lost 8 bases, with 14 bases spanning the gap. CDR3 nucleotide sequence: TGTGCCAGCAGTTTTGCCGGGGGGCGCTATGAGCAGTTCTTC. Its translation: CASSFAGGRYEQFF.

This clonotype was detected once. One end of the junction is discordant with germline, which a read error may explain. This chain joins TRBV6-6 and TRBJ2-1; TRBD1 or TRBD2 may be the D gene (5 bases each). The CDR3 is made up of 12 amino acids. CDR1 and CDR2 from the germline V gene are MNHNY and SVGAGI (reference sequence). CDR3 amino acids: CPSSYSGRPGFF. The CDR3 DNA reads TGTCCCAGCAGTTACTCGGGACGACCTGGGTTCTTC.

The sample holds a few counts of this clonotype. This chain joins TRBV29-1 and TRBJ1-1; D is unresolved. Germline V CDR1 and CDR2: SQVTM, ANQGSEA. This CDR3 contains 13 residues. V dropped 3 bases and J dropped 1 base, with 9 bases sitting between them. The CDR3 region has the DNA TGCAGCGTTGACCCACGGAAGAACACTGAAGCTTTCTTT. It encodes CSVDPRKNTEAFF.

In this sample, this clonotype turned up a few times. The rearrangement uses TRBV3-1 and TRBJ1-1; maybe TRBD1 (5 bases). The CDR3 is 13 residues long. Germline CDR1 and CDR2: LGHDT and YNNKEL (reference sequence). The V gene lost 4 bases and the J gene lost 5 bases, with 11 bases spanning the gap. DNA of the CDR3: TGTGCCAGCAGCCGTAGACAGTCGACTGAAGCTTTCTTT. Its translation is CASSRRQSTEAFF.

V usage is TRBV20-1 and J usage is TRBJ1-1; maybe TRBD1 (5 bases). CDR1 is DFQATT and CDR2 is SNEGSKA in the germline V gene (reference sequence). Between the trimmed V and J ends, which lost 4 bases and 5 bases, there was a span of 11 bases. The CDR3 is made up of 12 amino acids. DNA for the CDR3: TGCAGTGCTATATCAGGGCCGACTGAAGCTTTCTTT. Translating gives CSAISGPTEAFF.

The chain is built from TRBV5-1 and TRBJ2-5, with 11 bases fitting TRBD2. This CDR3 is built from 16 residues. V was clipped by 4 bases and J by 4 bases; unmatched bases: 9. Germline CDR1 is SGHRS and CDR2 is YFSETQ. CDR3 region: CASSELAGGPVETQYF. The CDR3 DNA reads as TGCGCCAGCAGCGAGCTAGCGGGGGGTCCTGTAGAGACCCAGTACTTC.

This clonotype occurred once. This sequence joins TRBV7-9 and TRBJ2-3; D unresolved. CDR1 and CDR2 from the germline V gene are SEHNR and FQNEAQ (reference sequence). CDR3 length: 17 residues. V dropped 5 bases and J dropped 2 bases, with 20 bases sitting between them. The CDR3 is CASSPLLAAIFTDTQYF. CDR3 nucleotides: TGTGCCAGCAGCCCACTATTGGCGGCCATTTTCACAGATACGCAGTATTTT.

The chain links TRBV28 to TRBJ1-1; D uncertain. The germline CDR1 and CDR2 sequences are MDHEN and SYDVKM. CDR3 length equals 15 residues. V was trimmed by 2 bases and J by 0 bases, leaving 10 bases between them. The CDR3 reads CASSLEVRMNTEAFF. CDR3 bases: TGTGCCAGCAGTTTAGAGGTTAGAATGAACACTGAAGCTTTCTTT.

The chain couples TRBV19 to TRBJ2-5; D gene unclear. The J call could be wrong; TRBJ2-7 is a better fit for the DNA end. CDR1 is LNHDA, CDR2 SQIVND, per germline (reference sequence). This CDR3 contains 12 residues. The CDR3 here is CASRSPSYEQYF. CDR3 nucleotides: TGTGCCAGTAGAAGTCCTTCCTACGAGCAGTACTTC.

The chain employs TRBV12-3 or TRBV12-4 and TRBJ2-7; D is uncertain. The length of the CDR3 is 13 residues. Trimming left V 2 bases short and J 4 bases short, with 9 bases between. This CDR3 is CASSLFEVYEQYF. The CDR3 region has the DNA TGTGCCAGCAGTTTATTCGAGGTATACGAGCAGTACTTC.

Only a few counts were recorded for this clonotype. The chain uses TRBV20-1 and TRBJ1-4, with 9 bases that match TRBD1. The V segment lost 6 bases and the J segment 8 bases; nucleotides outside the gene matches: 7. Germline-derived CDR1 and CDR2 are DFQATT and SNEGSKA (reference sequence). This CDR3 spans 13 amino acids. The CDR3 here is CSAKGQGGEKLFF. CDR3 sequence (DNA): TGCAGTGCCAAGGGACAGGGCGGCGAAAAACTGTTTTTT.

Only a few counts were recorded for this clonotype. The chain carries TRBV7-2 and TRBJ2-1; D unresolved. The CDR3 runs to 14 residues. CDR1 is SGHTA, CDR2 FQGNSA, per germline. V was cut by 2 bases and J by 6 bases, with 11 bases left in between. CDR3 region: CASSLLGKFNEQFF. The DNA for the CDR3 is TGTGCCAGCAGCTTATTGGGCAAGTTCAATGAGCAGTTCTTC.

This clonotype has just a few counts. This chain uses TRBV3-1 with TRBJ2-5; D ambiguous. V was cut by 3 bases and J by 5 bases, with 10 bases left in between. Germline CDR1 and CDR2: LGHDT and YNNKEL (reference sequence). CDR3 length: 13 residues. The CDR3 DNA reads as TGTGCCAGCAGCCAGCGGCTGACCGAGACCCAGTACTTC. It encodes CASSQRLTETQYF.